This TCR beta chain was recorded in a study of shared clonotypes between healthy human individuals. About the study: Contributing individuals were two females and three males aged 18 to 49. Researchers assigned three CD4 naive, three CD4 memory, two CD8 naive and one CD8 memory plate to each donor. Findings and caveats of the study: It was observed that 5% to 6.5% of naive CD4 clonotypes were shared across several donors.

The CDR3 length is 15 residues. Germline values: CDR1 LNHDA, CDR2 SQIVND (reference sequence). Trimming stripped 3 bases from V and 5 bases from J, with 17 bases between. Points on this clone: Its antigen remains unidentified.

Assay execution proceeded at the deep level. Some clones are missing from TCRdb's copy, which holds only in-frame ones; the method was immunoSEQ multiplex PCR. The profile shows over a million clones, approximately 68% of them singletons. Material: memory CD4+ T cells sorted from blood. Subset noted: CD45RA-negative fraction. The sequence was collected from a man aged 18 to 29 in good health. V and J are TRBV19 and TRBJ2-7; TRBD2 might be the D (5 bases). The CDR3 nucleotides are TGTGCCAGTAGTATTCGACGGGGATCGTTGAACGAGCAGTACTTC. It specifies CASSIRRGSLNEQYF. The entire variable domain, with the rest obtained from reference TRBV19 and TRBJ2-7, is as follows: DGGITQSPKYLFRKEGQNVTLSCEQNLNHDAMYWYRQDPGQGLRLIYYSQIVNDFQKGDIAEGYSVSREKKESFPLTVTSAQKNPTAFYLCASSIRRGSLNEQYFGPGTRLTVT.